This is a list of T cell receptor beta chains from one sample in a study of OX40 agonist ivuxolimab in advanced cancers. Sequencing used immunoSEQ multiplex PCR; TCRdb keeps in-frame clones, though not all of them. This sample has some 58,000 clones, with 70% to 90% found just once. Sequenced material: CD4+ or CD8+ T cells sorted from blood, taken in a trial of the OX40 agonist ivuxolimab. These receptors all come from an adult with an advanced solid tumor such as melanoma, head and neck, liver or kidney cancer. The CDR3 runs from the conserved cysteine through the conserved F or W. D genes are given only for firm matches. Some rows have no size entry. The others give once, few or many, or a class for an expanded clone.

size	V	D	J	CDR3	DNA
NA	TRBV14	NA	TRBJ2-7	CASSQGSAGEQYF	TGTGCCAGCAGCCAGGGGTCAGCGGGCGAGCAGTACTTC
few	TRBV15	NA	TRBJ2-1	CATSRVVGGEQFF	TGTGCCACCAGCAGAGTGGTTGGAGGTGAGCAGTTCTTC
NA	TRBV30	TRBD2	TRBJ2-5	CAWSRTSGIETQYF	TGTGCCTGGAGTCGGACTAGCGGGATTGAGACCCAGTACTTC
NA	TRBV5-1	NA	TRBJ1-4	CASTVGDSNEKLFF	TGCGCCAGCACGGTTGGAGATTCTAATGAAAAACTGTTTTTT
NA	TRBV29-1	TRBD1	TRBJ2-7	CSVGGQDYEQYF	TGCAGCGTCGGCGGACAGGACTACGAGCAGTACTTC
NA	TRBV29-1	NA	TRBJ2-1	CSVGSPPHNEQFF	TGCAGCGTCGGGTCCCCTCCCCACAATGAGCAGTTCTTC
NA	TRBV7-2	NA	TRBJ1-5	CASSLGGPGNQPQHF	TGTGCCAGCAGCCTTGGCGGCCCGGGGAATCAGCCCCAGCATTTT
NA	TRBV29-1	NA	TRBJ2-1	CSVEGGQQSSYNEQFF	TGCAGCGTTGAGGGGGGACAGCAGAGCTCCTACAATGAGCAGTTCTTC
NA	TRBV7-8	NA	TRBJ1-5	CASSRGLNQPQHF	TGTGCCAGCAGCCGGGGACTTAATCAGCCCCAGCATTTT
NA	TRBV11-2	NA	TRBJ1-1	CASGVGRNTEAFF	TGTGCCAGCGGCGTGGGGCGGAACACTGAAGCTTTCTTT
NA	TRBV6-4	TRBD2	TRBJ2-3	CASRPTSATDTQYF	TGTGCCAGCAGACCGACTAGCGCCACAGATACGCAGTATTTT
NA	TRBV5-6	NA	TRBJ2-7	CASSYFYEQYF	TGTGCCAGCAGCTATTTCTACGAGCAGTACTTC
once	TRBV7-2	NA	TRBJ1-2	CASSLVPGGATAYGYTF	TGTGCCAGCAGCTTAGTTCCTGGGGGCGCAACGGCCTATGGCTACACCTTC
NA	TRBV9	TRBD2	TRBJ2-7	CASSVAGGGLAGGEQYF	TGTGCCAGCAGCGTAGCCGGGGGGGGCTTAGCGGGAGGCGAGCAGTACTTC
NA	TRBV27	TRBD1	TRBJ2-7	CASSGVGGAQYF	TGTGCCAGCAGTGGGGTAGGGGGCGCGCAGTACTTC
NA	TRBV4-3	TRBD2	TRBJ2-2	CASSQYGGGNTGELFF	TGCGCCAGCAGCCAGTACGGGGGAGGGAACACCGGGGAACTGTTTTTT
NA	TRBV6-1	TRBD1	TRBJ1-5	CASTRRQGDQPQHF	TGTGCCAGCACTAGGAGACAGGGGGACCAGCCCCAGCATTTT
once	TRBV6-1	TRBD2	TRBJ2-7	CASSEALLAGSSYEQYF	TGTGCCAGCAGTGAAGCCCTACTAGCGGGGAGCTCCTACGAGCAGTACTTC
NA	TRBV19	NA	TRBJ1-5	CASSVTHSNQPQHF	TGTGCCAGTAGTGTGACACATAGCAATCAGCCCCAGCATTTT
NA	TRBV7-3	TRBD2	TRBJ2-5	CASSLTGGSRQETQYF	TGTGCCAGCAGCTTAACGGGAGGGTCTCGGCAAGAGACCCAGTACTTC
NA	TRBV5-1	NA	TRBJ1-6	CASSLEGILSPLHF	TGCGCCAGCAGCTTGGAAGGGATTCTCTCACCCCTCCACTTT
once	TRBV7-2	TRBD1	TRBJ1-2	CASSADRGLGYGYTF	TGTGCCAGCAGCGCTGACAGGGGGCTGGGATATGGCTACACCTTC
NA	TRBV7-2	NA	TRBJ1-3	CASRPTLSGNTIYF	TGTGCCAGCAGGCCGACACTCTCTGGAAACACCATATATTTT
NA	TRBV7-9	TRBD1	TRBJ1-4	CASSYRQGNEKLFF	TGTGCCAGCAGCTACCGACAGGGGAATGAAAAACTGTTTTTT
NA	TRBV29-1	NA	TRBJ2-7	CSARRTTSSYEQYF	TGCAGCGCGAGACGGACTACCTCCTCCTACGAGCAGTACTTC
NA	TRBV10-1	NA	TRBJ1-5	CASRPHCSNQPQHF	TGCGCCAGCAGACCCCATTGTAGCAATCAGCCCCAGCATTTT
NA	TRBV9	NA	TRBJ2-7	CASSVSVSHEQYF	TGTGCCAGCAGCGTAAGCGTTTCTCACGAGCAGTACTTC
NA	TRBV5-1	NA	TRBJ1-2	CASSLAQGSDGYTF	TGCGCCAGCAGCTTGGCCCAGGGGTCGGATGGCTACACCTTC
NA	TRBV29-1	NA	TRBJ2-3	CSVDGSADTQYF	TGCAGCGTTGATGGGAGCGCAGATACGCAGTATTTT